This T cell receptor beta chain was sequenced during a study of T cell clones after liver transplantation. This clone appeared once. TCRdb's table, derived via immunoSEQ multiplex PCR, lists solely in-frame clones and lacks some. The sample holds about 7,900 clones, 80% seen once. The sequence derives from a human donor who received a liver transplant. The sequenced sample was CD8+ T cells from blood, obtained before liver transplant.

CDR3 coding DNA: TGTGCCAGCACCTCGAGCGGGGGCTACGAGCAGTACTTC. As protein: CASTSSGGYEQYF. J is TRBJ2-7 and V is TRBV25-1; 8 bases map to TRBD2. V shed 7 bases and J 3 bases; nucleotides not matched to a gene: 5. Per germline, CDR1 MGHDK and CDR2 SYGVNS. The CDR3 is 13 residues long.